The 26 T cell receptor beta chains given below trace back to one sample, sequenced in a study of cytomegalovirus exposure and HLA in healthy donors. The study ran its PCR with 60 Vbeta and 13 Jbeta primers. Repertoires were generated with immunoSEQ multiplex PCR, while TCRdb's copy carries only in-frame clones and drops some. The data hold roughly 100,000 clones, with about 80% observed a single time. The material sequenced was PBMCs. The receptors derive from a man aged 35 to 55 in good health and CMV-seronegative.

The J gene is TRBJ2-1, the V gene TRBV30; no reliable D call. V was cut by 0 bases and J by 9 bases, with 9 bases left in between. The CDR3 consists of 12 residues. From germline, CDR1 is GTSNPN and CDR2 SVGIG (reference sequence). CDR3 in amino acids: CAWSVLLSEQFF. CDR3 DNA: TGTGCCTGGAGTGTACTATTGTCTGAGCAGTTCTTC.

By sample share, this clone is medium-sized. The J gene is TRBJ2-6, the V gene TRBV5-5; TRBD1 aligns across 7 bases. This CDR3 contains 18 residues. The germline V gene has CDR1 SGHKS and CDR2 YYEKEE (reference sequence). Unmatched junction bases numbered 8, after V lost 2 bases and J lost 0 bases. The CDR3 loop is CASSFKGQTLSGANVLTF. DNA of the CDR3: TGTGCCAGCAGCTTTAAGGGACAGACCCTCTCTGGGGCCAACGTCCTGACTTTC.

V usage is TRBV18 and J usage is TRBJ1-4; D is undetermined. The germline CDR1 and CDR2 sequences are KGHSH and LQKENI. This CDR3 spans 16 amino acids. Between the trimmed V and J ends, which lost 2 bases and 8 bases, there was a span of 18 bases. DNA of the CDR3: TGTGCCAGCTCACCAAGAGTAAGGTGGGAGGACGAAAAACTGTTTTTT. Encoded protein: CASSPRVRWEDEKLFF.

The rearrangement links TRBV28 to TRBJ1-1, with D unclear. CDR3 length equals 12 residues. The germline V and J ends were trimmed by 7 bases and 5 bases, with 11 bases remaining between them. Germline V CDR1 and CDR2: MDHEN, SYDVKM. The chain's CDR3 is CASIGGRTEAFF. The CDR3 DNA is TGTGCCAGCATTGGCGGGAGGACTGAAGCTTTCTTT.

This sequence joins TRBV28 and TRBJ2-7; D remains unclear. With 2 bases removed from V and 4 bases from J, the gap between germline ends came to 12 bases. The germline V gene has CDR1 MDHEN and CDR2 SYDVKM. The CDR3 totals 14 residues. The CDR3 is CASSLEVAAYEQYV. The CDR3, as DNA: TGTGCCAGCAGTTTAGAGGTGGCAGCATACGAGCAGTACGTC.

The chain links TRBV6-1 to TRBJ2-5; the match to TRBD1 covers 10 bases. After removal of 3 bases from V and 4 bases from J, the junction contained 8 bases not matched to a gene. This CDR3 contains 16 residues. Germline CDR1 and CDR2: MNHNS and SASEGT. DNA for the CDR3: TGTGCCAGCAGTGATAGGGACAGGGGTAGGGGAGAGACCCAGTACTTC. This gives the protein CASSDRDRGRGETQYF.

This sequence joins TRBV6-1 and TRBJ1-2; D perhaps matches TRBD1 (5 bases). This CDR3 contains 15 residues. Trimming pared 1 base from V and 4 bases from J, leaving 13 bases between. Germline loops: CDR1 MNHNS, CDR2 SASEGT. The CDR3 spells CASSEGVGGAYGYTF. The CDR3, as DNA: TGTGCCAGCAGTGAAGGGGTCGGGGGAGCCTATGGCTACACCTTC.

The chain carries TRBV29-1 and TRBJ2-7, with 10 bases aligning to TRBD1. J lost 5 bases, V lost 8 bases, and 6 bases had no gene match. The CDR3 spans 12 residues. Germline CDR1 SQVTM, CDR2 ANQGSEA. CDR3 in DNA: TGCAGCCTAAGGACAGGGGGTCACGAGCAGTACGTC. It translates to CSLRTGGHEQYV.

The CDR3 is CASSLRQGADEKLFF. The CDR3 DNA follows: TGTGCCAGCTCACTCCGACAGGGGGCGGATGAAAAACTGTTTTTT. This sequence joins TRBV18 and TRBJ1-4; 10 bases line up with TRBD1. Germline V gene sequence: CDR1 KGHSH, CDR2 LQKENI. The CDR3 has 15 residues. After removal of 4 bases from V and 6 bases from J, the junction contained 5 bases not matched to a gene.

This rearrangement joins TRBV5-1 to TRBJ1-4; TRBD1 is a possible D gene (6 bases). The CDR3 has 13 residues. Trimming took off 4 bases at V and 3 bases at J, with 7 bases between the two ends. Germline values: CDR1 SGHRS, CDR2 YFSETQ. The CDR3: CASSQGPNEKLFF. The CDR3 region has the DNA TGCGCCAGCAGCCAGGGGCCTAATGAAAAACTGTTTTTT.

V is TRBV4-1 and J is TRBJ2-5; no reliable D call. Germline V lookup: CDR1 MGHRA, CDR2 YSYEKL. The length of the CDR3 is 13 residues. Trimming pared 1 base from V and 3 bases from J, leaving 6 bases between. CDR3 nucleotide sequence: TGCGCCAGCAGCCAAGGGTCAGAAGAGACCCAGTACTTC. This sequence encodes CASSQGSEETQYF.

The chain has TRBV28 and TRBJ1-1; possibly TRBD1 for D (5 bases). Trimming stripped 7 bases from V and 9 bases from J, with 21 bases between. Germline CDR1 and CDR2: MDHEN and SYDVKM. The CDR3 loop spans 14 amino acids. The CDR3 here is CASNPPGDGRQAFF. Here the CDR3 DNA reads TGTGCCAGCAATCCTCCGGGGGATGGGAGGCAAGCTTTCTTT.

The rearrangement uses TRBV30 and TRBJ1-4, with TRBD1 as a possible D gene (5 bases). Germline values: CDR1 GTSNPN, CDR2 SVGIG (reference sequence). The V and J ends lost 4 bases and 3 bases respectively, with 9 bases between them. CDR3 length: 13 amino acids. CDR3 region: CAWTGQANEKLFF. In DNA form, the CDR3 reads TGTGCCTGGACAGGGCAAGCTAATGAAAAACTGTTTTTT.

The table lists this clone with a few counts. As DNA, the CDR3 is TGTGCCAGCGGACGACAGAGCTCCTATAATTCACCCCTCCACTTT. It translates to CASGRQSSYNSPLHF. The chain recombines TRBV7-9 with TRBJ1-6, with D maybe TRBD1 (5 bases). V was trimmed by 8 bases and J by 0 bases, leaving 11 bases between them. This CDR3 is 15 amino acids long. Looked up from germline, CDR1 is SEHNR and CDR2 is FQNEAQ (reference sequence).

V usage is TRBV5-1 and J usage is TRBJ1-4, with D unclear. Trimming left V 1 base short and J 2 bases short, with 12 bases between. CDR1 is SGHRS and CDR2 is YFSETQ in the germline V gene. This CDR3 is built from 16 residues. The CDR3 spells CASSLQARGTNEKLFF. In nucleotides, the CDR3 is TGCGCCAGCAGCTTGCAAGCGAGAGGGACTAATGAAAAACTGTTTTTT.

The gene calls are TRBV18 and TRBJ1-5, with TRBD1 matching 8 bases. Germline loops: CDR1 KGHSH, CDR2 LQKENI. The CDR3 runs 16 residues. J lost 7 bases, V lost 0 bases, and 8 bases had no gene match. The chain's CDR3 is CASSPPSGGLGQPQHF. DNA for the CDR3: TGTGCCAGCTCACCACCTTCAGGGGGCCTGGGACAGCCCCAGCATTTT.

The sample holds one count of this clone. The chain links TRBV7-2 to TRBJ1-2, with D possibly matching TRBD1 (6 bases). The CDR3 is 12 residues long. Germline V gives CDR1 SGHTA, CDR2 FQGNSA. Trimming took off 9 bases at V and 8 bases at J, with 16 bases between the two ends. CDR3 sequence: CASGRGAGGYTF. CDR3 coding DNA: TGTGCCAGTGGACGGGGGGCAGGAGGCTACACCTTC.

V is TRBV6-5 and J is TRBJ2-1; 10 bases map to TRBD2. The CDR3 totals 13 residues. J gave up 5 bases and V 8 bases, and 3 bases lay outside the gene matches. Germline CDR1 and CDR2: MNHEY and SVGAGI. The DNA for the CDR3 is TGTGCCAGCCAGCGGGGGGGGAACAATGAGCAGTTCTTC. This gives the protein CASQRGGNNEQFF.

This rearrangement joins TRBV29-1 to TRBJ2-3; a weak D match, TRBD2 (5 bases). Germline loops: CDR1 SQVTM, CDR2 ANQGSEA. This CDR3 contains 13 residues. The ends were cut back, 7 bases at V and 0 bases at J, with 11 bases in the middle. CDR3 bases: TGCAGCGCCTCATGGAGGAGCACAGATACGCAGTATTTT. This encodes CSASWRSTDTQYF.

The CDR3 nucleotides read TGTGCCAGCAGCTCGTCGTTTCTAGCGGGGCTAAACAATGAGCAGTTCTTC. It encodes CASSSSFLAGLNNEQFF. The gene calls are TRBV11-2 and TRBJ2-1; 9 nucleotides line up with TRBD2. The CDR3 covers 17 residues. The germline V gene encodes CDR1 SGHAT and CDR2 FQNNGV. After removal of 4 bases from V and 5 bases from J, the junction contained 12 bases not matched to a gene.

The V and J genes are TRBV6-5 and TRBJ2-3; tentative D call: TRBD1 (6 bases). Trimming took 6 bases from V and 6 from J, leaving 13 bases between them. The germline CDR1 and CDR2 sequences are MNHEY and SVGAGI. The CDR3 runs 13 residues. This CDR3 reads CASRSTGMDTQYF. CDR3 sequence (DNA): TGTGCCAGCAGGTCAACAGGGATGGATACGCAGTATTTT.

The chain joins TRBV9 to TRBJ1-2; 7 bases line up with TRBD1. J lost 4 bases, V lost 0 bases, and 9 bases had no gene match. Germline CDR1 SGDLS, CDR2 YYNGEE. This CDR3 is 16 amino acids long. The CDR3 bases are TGTGCCAGCAGCGTAGCCCCCGACAGGGCAACCTATGGCTACACCTTC. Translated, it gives CASSVAPDRATYGYTF.

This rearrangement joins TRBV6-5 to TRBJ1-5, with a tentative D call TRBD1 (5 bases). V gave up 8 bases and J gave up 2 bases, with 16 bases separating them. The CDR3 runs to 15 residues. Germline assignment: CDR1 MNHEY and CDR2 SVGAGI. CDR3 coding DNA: TGTGCCAGCCGATCTCTGACAGTAGGCAATCAGCCCCAGCATTTT. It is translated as CASRSLTVGNQPQHF.

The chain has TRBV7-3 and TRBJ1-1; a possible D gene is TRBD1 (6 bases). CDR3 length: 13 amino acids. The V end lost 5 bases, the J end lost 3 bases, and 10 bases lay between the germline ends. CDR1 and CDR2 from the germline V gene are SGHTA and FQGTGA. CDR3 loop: CASSVQGDTEAFF. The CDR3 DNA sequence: TGTGCCAGCAGCGTACAGGGAGACACTGAAGCTTTCTTT.

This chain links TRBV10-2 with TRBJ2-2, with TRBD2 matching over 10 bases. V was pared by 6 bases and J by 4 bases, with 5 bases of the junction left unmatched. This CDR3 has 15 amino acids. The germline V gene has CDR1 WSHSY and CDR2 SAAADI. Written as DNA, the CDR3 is TGCGCCAGCAGAAGAGCGGGGGGGGGCACCGGGGAGCTGTTTTTT. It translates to CASRRAGGGTGELFF.

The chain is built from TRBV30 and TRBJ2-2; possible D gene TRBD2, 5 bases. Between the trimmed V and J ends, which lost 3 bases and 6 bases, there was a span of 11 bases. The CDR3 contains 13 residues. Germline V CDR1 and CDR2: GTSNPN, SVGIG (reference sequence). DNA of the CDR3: TGTGCCTGGAGCCGGACCGGGGCCGGGGAGCTGTTTTTT. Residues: CAWSRTGAGELFF. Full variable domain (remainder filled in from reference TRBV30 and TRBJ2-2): SQTIHQWPATLVQPVGSPLSLECTVEGTSNPNLYWYRQAAGRGLQLLFYSVGIGQISSEVPQNLSASRPQDRQFILSSKKLLLSDSGFYLCAWSRTGAGELFFGEGSRLTVL.